This record looks at one T cell receptor beta chain sequence and its context. The data were taken from a study of T cell changes during pregnancy in multiple sclerosis. Germline V lookup: CDR1 MNHNS, CDR2 SASEGT. The CDR3 has 16 amino acids. The V and J ends lost 1 base and 2 bases, in that order; junction bases with no gene match: 8. Clones were sequenced by immunoSEQ multiplex PCR, and TCRdb holds only the in-frame ones, with some missing. Of more than 55,000 clones listed, over 85% are singletons. The receptor was derived from a female donor with multiple sclerosis, enrolled in a pregnancy study. The input for sequencing was peripheral blood, taken in the third trimester of pregnancy. The gene calls are TRBV6-1 and TRBJ2-7; 7 positions agree with TRBD2. The CDR3 here is CASSEEPGLSTYEQYF. The CDR3, as DNA: TGTGCCAGCAGTGAAGAACCGGGACTAAGCACCTACGAGCAGTACTTC.